The 16 T cell receptor beta chains listed next were all sequenced from one sample in a study of blood T cell repertoires in COVID-19. Libraries were prepared by immunoSEQ multiplex PCR; TCRdb keeps only in-frame clonotypes and omits some of them. Here the sample spans 80,000 to 130,000 clones, around 90% being singletons. Sequencing was done on a sample of peripheral blood. These receptor sequences come from a man in his 70s with acute or convalescent COVID-19.

The chain employs TRBV4-3 and TRBJ2-2; TRBD1 agrees at 10 bases. The CDR3 is 16 amino acids. Germline V gene lookup returns CDR1 LGHNA and CDR2 YSLEER. V shed 3 bases, J shed 6 bases, and the junction held 7 bases outside the gene matches. The CDR3 here is CASSHYGTGDSGELFF. Here the CDR3 DNA reads TGCGCCAGCAGCCACTACGGGACAGGGGATTCCGGGGAGCTGTTTTTT.

V usage is TRBV2 and J usage is TRBJ1-1; D call uncertain. CDR1 and CDR2 from the germline V gene are SNHLY and FYNNEI. There are 14 residues in the CDR3. V gave up 7 bases and J gave up 0 bases, with 12 bases separating them. CDR3 residues: CASTREALNTEAFF. In DNA form, the CDR3 reads TGTGCCAGCACAAGGGAGGCCTTGAACACTGAAGCTTTCTTT.

Written as DNA, the CDR3 is TGTGCCAGCAGCCAAGATGACAGGCCGAACACTGAAGCTTTCTTT. Its translation is CASSQDDRPNTEAFF. The chain has TRBV3-1 (or the pseudogene TRBV3-2) and TRBJ1-1, with a possible D match to TRBD1 (6 bases). This CDR3 contains 15 residues. The V and J ends lost 0 bases and 1 base respectively, with 9 bases between them. Germline CDR1 and CDR2: LGHDT and YNNKEL (reference sequence).

V gene TRBV7-9 combines with J gene TRBJ1-2, with D perhaps TRBD1 (5 bases). The germline V gene has CDR1 SEHNR and CDR2 FQNEAQ (reference sequence). CDR3 length: 14 residues. Trimming left V 5 bases short and J 4 bases short, with 14 bases between. CDR3: CASSPTGESYGYTF. The CDR3 DNA is TGTGCCAGCAGCCCCACGGGGGAGTCCTATGGCTACACCTTC.

The CDR3: CASSQEGTGSYEQYF. CDR3 nucleotides: TGCGCCAGCAGCCAAGAGGGGACAGGCTCCTACGAGCAGTACTTC. The chain recombines TRBV4-3 with TRBJ2-7, with 8 bases aligning to TRBD1. Germline trimming cut 0 bases from V and 0 bases from J; bases unmatched to any gene: 1. CDR3 size: 15 residues. CDR1 is LGHNA, CDR2 YSLEER, per germline.

The chain links TRBV19 to TRBJ2-5, with 9 nucleotides matching TRBD1. The V and J ends lost 6 bases and 9 bases, in that order; junction bases with no gene match: 17. This CDR3 comprises 16 residues. Germline V lookup: CDR1 LNHDA, CDR2 SQIVND (reference sequence). Written as DNA, the CDR3 is TGTGCCAGTAGCACCCTCCCGGGACAGGGAGCCTGGGCCCAGTACTTC. Encoded protein: CASSTLPGQGAWAQYF.

The rearrangement joins TRBV7-8 to TRBJ1-5, with D unresolved. V gave up 1 base and J gave up 0 bases, with 10 bases separating them. This CDR3 is 16 amino acids long. Germline CDR1 and CDR2: SGHVS and FQNEAQ. CDR3 coding DNA: TGTGCCAGCAGCTTAGGTGGCGGACTTAGCAATCAGCCCCAGCATTTT. Translating it yields CASSLGGGLSNQPQHF.

V usage is TRBV5-5 and J usage is TRBJ2-7, with 13 bases that match TRBD2. CDR3 size: 17 residues. Looked up from germline, CDR1 is SGHKS and CDR2 is YYEKEE (reference sequence). Trimming at V came to 4 bases and at J to 0 bases, leaving 7 bases not matched to a gene. The chain's CDR3 is CASSPGLAGPISYEQYF. In DNA form, the CDR3 reads TGTGCCAGCAGCCCGGGACTAGCGGGACCCATCTCCTACGAGCAGTACTTC.

The chain combines TRBV5-1 with TRBJ1-5, with D perhaps matching TRBD1 (6 bases). Germline CDR1 is SGHRS and CDR2 is YFSETQ. V gave up 7 bases and J gave up 4 bases, with 12 bases separating them. The CDR3 runs 13 residues. Written as DNA, the CDR3 is TGCGCCAGCTCGGCAGGGGTAAATCAGCCCCAGCATTTT. Residues: CASSAGVNQPQHF.

The CDR3 here is CASSPTTGNSPLHF. CDR3 in DNA: TGTGCCAGCTCACCCACGACAGGCAATTCACCCCTCCACTTT. This chain joins TRBV18 and TRBJ1-6; a possible D gene is TRBD1 (6 bases). There are 14 residues in the CDR3. Trimming cost V 3 bases and J 7 bases, with 10 bases left between them. Germline values: CDR1 KGHSH, CDR2 LQKENI.

This chain links TRBV9 with TRBJ2-7; 8 nucleotides match TRBD2. There are 13 residues in the CDR3. The germline CDR1 and CDR2 sequences are SGDLS and YYNGEE. Trimming took 2 bases from V and 6 from J; bases not matched to a gene: 4. This CDR3 is CASSVGTRTEQYF. CDR3 nucleotides: TGTGCCAGCAGCGTCGGGACTAGGACCGAGCAGTACTTC.

This clone was seen a single time. This chain uses TRBV5-5 with TRBJ2-7; maybe TRBD1 (5 bases). V shed 0 bases and J shed 4 bases, with 14 bases lying between them. This CDR3 is 15 amino acids long. The germline V gene encodes CDR1 SGHKS and CDR2 YYEKEE (reference sequence). The CDR3 region is CASSLGSPRVYEQYF. The CDR3 DNA sequence: TGTGCCAGCAGCTTGGGTTCTCCCAGGGTTTACGAGCAGTACTTC.

The rearrangement uses TRBV19 and TRBJ1-6, with D uncertain. Germline V CDR1 and CDR2: LNHDA, SQIVND (reference sequence). This CDR3 has 16 residues. V was cut by 3 bases and J by 0 bases, with 9 bases left in between. CDR3 coding DNA: TGTGCCAGTAGTATCACTCATAGCTCCTATAATTCACCCCTCCACTTT. Its protein product is CASSITHSSYNSPLHF.

This clone was picked up a small number of times. This chain uses TRBV11-2 with TRBJ2-7, with D perhaps TRBD1 (5 bases). CDR3 length equals 13 residues. Germline lookup yields CDR1 SGHAT and CDR2 FQNNGV. Trimming removed 1 base at V and 7 bases at J, with 11 bases between. The CDR3 reads CASSLVGQGEQYF. The CDR3 DNA is TGTGCCAGCAGCTTAGTTGGCCAGGGTGAGCAGTACTTC.

The chain links TRBV7-9 to TRBJ1-6; the D gene is possibly TRBD1 (5 bases). The CDR3 is 14 amino acids. Germline V gene sequence: CDR1 SEHNR, CDR2 FQNEAQ (reference sequence). V lost 6 bases and J lost 10, with 16 bases in between. In DNA form, the CDR3 reads TGTGCCAGCAGTTCGTTCGGGGGAAACTCACCCCTCCACTTT. Amino acid sequence: CASSSFGGNSPLHF. The variable domain in full, with the rest retrieved from reference TRBV7-9 and TRBJ1-6, is DTGVSQNPRHKITKRGQNVTFRCDPISEHNRLYWYRQTLGQGPEFLTYFQNEAQLEKSRLLSDRFSAERPKGSFSTLEIQRTEQGDSAMYLCASSSFGGNSPLHFGNGTRLTVT.

J is TRBJ1-2 and V is TRBV3-1 (or the pseudogene TRBV3-2); TRBD1 aligns across 8 bases. Looked up from germline, CDR1 is LGHDT and CDR2 is YNNKEL (reference sequence). The V segment lost 3 bases and the J segment 4 bases; nucleotides outside the gene matches: 4. This CDR3 contains 14 residues. This chain's CDR3 is CASSHLQGGYGYTF. As DNA, the CDR3 is TGTGCCAGCAGCCATTTACAGGGGGGCTATGGCTACACCTTC.